The source of this TCR beta chain is a study of CD8 T cells in Susac syndrome (dated by TCRdb to between 2017 and 2020). Turning to the overall study: Among the sequenced Susac syndrome patients, over five had clinically active disease and about 8 were in clinical remission. At the time of blood withdrawal, Susac syndrome patients were either therapy-naive, taking corticosteroids (with some also receiving IVIg), or on IVIg alone. The study used repertoire sequencing to test whether antigen drove CD8+ T cell activation and differentiation in Susac syndrome. CD8+ T cell repertoire clonality was compared between some 12 healthy donors, about 14 Susac syndrome patients and around 15 multiple sclerosis patients. What the research found in general, with its limitations: Clonal expansion was observed in Susac syndrome CD8+ repertoires, with the highest expansion in CD8+ TEMRA cells and greater expansion in clinically active than in remitting patients. The TCR sequencing and HLA analysis was acknowledged to have included a relatively small number of individuals. In the total CD8+ and CD8+ TEMRA repertoires, approximately 17 and five Susac-specific public clones, respectively, were identified.

Note on this clonotype: The antigen this receptor binds is unknown. No base quality values were provided; no much bigger clone lies one nucleotide off.

RNA was extracted using the RNeasy kit, and roughly 0.5 to 1 ug of the RNA was reverse transcribed with random hexamers. The immunoSEQ multiplex PCR assay, covering 54 Vbeta and 13 Jbeta segments, was used to amplify TCR beta CDR3 regions. PCR amplification bias was corrected using a synthetic template baseline for primer optimization and computational correction. In the original analysis: Reads were annotated to V, D and J genes according to IMGT and were analyzed with immunoSEQ Analyzer, with only productive sequences retained. Clonality was calculated as one minus the Shannon entropy normalized by log2 of the number of productive unique sequences. For each patient and control, public and private clones were evaluated within the 100 most prevalent clones. Susac-specific clones were defined as absent from healthy and MS cohorts, around 970 published viral clones and other ImmuneACCESS disease sequences. TCRdb trimmed public reads at Q25 via fastp, called clones via MiXCR and kept in-frame beta chains. Rows matching on CDR3 protein sequence are summarized as one entry with the most common DNA and genes. What appears here as the V and J calls and clone size reflects TCRdb's work, not the paper's. The sample contains about 53,000 distinct CDR3 sequences, 95% of them found a single time. The ten largest account for less than 0.8% of the sample.

Peripheral blood CD8+ and CD4+ T cells from healthy donors, Susac syndrome patients and multiple sclerosis patients were profiled by high-throughput TCR beta sequencing. Susac syndrome patients met recently defined diagnostic criteria for definite or probable disease. CD8+ TEMRA cells were enriched by FACS, while bulk CD8+ and CD4+ T cells were purified by magnetic negative isolation. Blood was drawn into EDTA tubes, processed within 24 hours, and PBMCs were isolated by density gradient centrifugation. PBMCs destined for TCR sequencing were cryopreserved in liquid nitrogen and later thawed in a 37 °C water bath. The sorted or isolated CD4+, CD8+ and CD8+ TEMRA cells had a purity of 90% or higher. The specimen sequenced was CD8+ T cells from PBMCs. The origin of this receptor is a human donor with Susac syndrome.

The sequenced DNA: TGCGCCAGCAGACCCGAAGATGGGGAGACCCAGTACTTC. This sequence encodes CASRPEDGETQYF. The rearranged chain carries TRBV5-1 and TRBJ2-5; the D gene assignment is ambiguous. CDR1 is given as SGHRS and CDR2 as YFSETQ, both from the germline V gene. The CDR3 starts with the cysteine, ends with the phenylalanine, and has 13 residues. Only the CDR3 region is kept as DNA, spanning 39 bases read in frame from base 1. Trimming takes 5 bases from V and 5 bases from J, and the germline ends sit 13 bases apart.